A selection of T cell receptor beta chains follows, all from one sample in a study of Graves' ophthalmopathy and Graves' hyperthyroidism. TCRdb reprocessed the multiplex PCR reads via MiXCR and lists one record per CDR3 protein. The table lists some 170,000 distinct CDR3 sequences, roughly 36% of them singletons. The material sequenced was peripheral blood. These receptors were obtained from a man under 40 with Graves' ophthalmopathy. The CDR3 runs from the conserved cysteine through the conserved F or W. A D gene is named only where the DNA matches it firmly. A row's size may be missing; if present it is once, few, many or a size class.

clone_size cdr3_length j_call v_call d_call cdr3_nt cdr3_aa
many 14 TRBJ2-5 TRBV19 NA TGTGCCAGTAGTGCCACCGCAGGGAGAGAGACCCAGTACTTC CASSATAGRETQYF
few 17 TRBJ2-7 TRBV28 TRBD2 TGTGCCAGCAGTTGGGGTTCAGGACTAGCGGCCTCCTACGAGCAGTACTTC CASSWGSGLAASYEQYF
many 13 TRBJ1-1 TRBV18 NA TGTGCCAGCTCACCAGCTGTGAACACTGAAGCTTTCTTT CASSPAVNTEAFF
NA 16 TRBJ2-7 TRBV6-5 TRBD1 TGTGCCAGCAGTTACTCCGGGACAGGTTTCTCCTACGAGCAGTACTTC CASSYSGTGFSYEQYF
many 14 TRBJ1-1 TRBV12-3/TRBV12-4 NA TGTGCCAGCAGCCATCGCCAGGGGCGCACTGAAGCTTTCTTT CASSHRQGRTEAFF
once 16 TRBJ2-5 TRBV20-1 TRBD2 TGCAGTGCTAACCAACCGGGACTAGCGCAACAAGAGACCCAGTACTTC CSANQPGLAQQETQYF
once 14 TRBJ2-7 TRBV7-8 NA TGTGCCAGCAGCTTTGAGATGGGGGCCTACGAGCAGTACTTC CASSFEMGAYEQYF
many 14 TRBJ2-6 TRBV5-4 NA TGTGCCAGCAGCTTGGCTCCTGGGGCCAACGTCCTGACTTTC CASSLAPGANVLTF
many 12 TRBJ2-7 TRBV5-6 NA TGTGCCAGCAGCGACCCCCTGATGGAGCAGTACTTC CASSDPLMEQYF
NA 13 TRBJ1-1 TRBV6-1 TRBD1 TGTGCCATCAGTGATCCGGACAGGGAGGAAGCTTTCTTT CAISDPDREEAFF
many 13 TRBJ2-7 TRBV4-1 NA TGCGCCAGCAGCCAAGCCTGGGTCGGCGAGCAGTACTTC CASSQAWVGEQYF
many 14 TRBJ2-7 TRBV27 NA TGTGCCAGCAGTTTATCGGACCGATCCTACGAGCAGTACTTC CASSLSDRSYEQYF
many 15 TRBJ1-3 TRBV7-2 NA TGTGCCAGCAGCTCCCGCGGGAATCTAGGAAACACCATATATTTT CASSSRGNLGNTIYF
many 14 TRBJ1-5 TRBV20-1 NA TGCAGTGCTAGAGATCGGTCCAGGCCCCAGCCCCAGCATTTT CSARDRSRPQPQHF
few 13 TRBJ2-7 TRBV2 TRBD1 TGTGCCAGCCGACGGGACAGTAACTACGAGCAGTACTTC CASRRDSNYEQYF
many 11 TRBJ1-1 TRBV28 NA TGTGCCAGCGAGGGGGTCACTGAAGCTTTCTTT CASEGVTEAFF
many 15 TRBJ2-7 TRBV30 TRBD1 TGTGCCTGGAGCTCCCCCGGGACAGGGATTTACGAGCAGTACTTC CAWSSPGTGIYEQYF
many 13 TRBJ1-5 TRBV19 NA TGTGCCAGCGCTCAGATGGGGAAGGAGCCCCAGCATTTT CASAQMGKEPQHF
NA 16 TRBJ2-4 TRBV28 NA TGTGCCAGCAGTCTCTTCTCACAGGGAGCCAAAAACATTCAGTACTTC CASSLFSQGAKNIQYF
many 18 TRBJ1-2 TRBV5-4 TRBD1 TGTGCCAGCAGCTTGACCCCGCTATTGGGACAGAGAAACTATGGCTACACCTTC CASSLTPLLGQRNYGYTF
many 14 TRBJ2-4 TRBV7-9 TRBD1 TGTGCCAGCAGCACCGGACAGGGCAAACACATTCAGTACTTC CASSTGQGKHIQYF
NA 14 TRBJ1-1 TRBV2 NA TGTGCCAGCAGTGAGGAGGTCTTTAACACTGAAGCTTTCTTT CASSEEVFNTEAFF
NA 16 TRBJ1-1 TRBV7-8 NA TGTGCCAGCAGCTTAGGTACTTGGGGGCGCAGCACTGAAGCTTTCTTT CASSLGTWGRSTEAFF
many 13 TRBJ2-2 TRBV15 NA TGTGCCACCAGCAGAGAAGGGAACGGGGAGCTGTTTTTT CATSREGNGELFF
NA 12 TRBJ1-2 TRBV29-1 NA TGCAGCGTTTCGGACAGTAACTATGGCTACACCTTC CSVSDSNYGYTF
once 15 TRBJ1-1 TRBV5-1 NA TGCGCCAGCAGCTTGAGATTAGGAGAGAACACTGAAGCTTTCTTT CASSLRLGENTEAFF
few 15 TRBJ1-6 TRBV5-5 NA TGTGCCAGCAGCTTGCGAGAGGGGGATAATTCACCCCTCCACTTT CASSLREGDNSPLHF
many 16 TRBJ2-3 TRBV11-2 TRBD2 TGTGCCAGCAGCTCCTCTACTAGCGGGAGTCGGCATACGCAGTATTTT CASSSSTSGSRHTQYF
NA 14 TRBJ2-2 TRBV12-3/TRBV12-4 NA TGTGCCAGCAGTTTAGGGCAGGGTCGGGGGGAGCTGTTTTTT CASSLGQGRGELFF
NA 12 TRBJ1-1 TRBV12-3/TRBV12-4 TRBD1 TGTGCCAGCAGTTTGGGGACAGAGAAAGCTTTCTTT CASSLGTEKAFF
NA 17 TRBJ2-2 TRBV6-5 NA TGTGCCAGCAGTTACTCCATCGGGGTTGTGAGCACCGGGGAGCTGTTTTTT CASSYSIGVVSTGELFF
NA 14 TRBJ1-1 TRBV6-5 NA TGTGCCAGCAGTTGGCGCGGGGGGCAGGTGGAAGCTTTCTTT CASSWRGGQVEAFF
many 14 TRBJ2-2 TRBV6-5 TRBD1 TGTGCCAGCAGTTACGACAGGGCTTTTGGGGAGCTGTTTTTT CASSYDRAFGELFF
once 14 TRBJ1-2 TRBV2 TRBD1 TGTGCCACCAGTAAAAGACAGGGTTACTATGGCTACACCTTC CATSKRQGYYGYTF